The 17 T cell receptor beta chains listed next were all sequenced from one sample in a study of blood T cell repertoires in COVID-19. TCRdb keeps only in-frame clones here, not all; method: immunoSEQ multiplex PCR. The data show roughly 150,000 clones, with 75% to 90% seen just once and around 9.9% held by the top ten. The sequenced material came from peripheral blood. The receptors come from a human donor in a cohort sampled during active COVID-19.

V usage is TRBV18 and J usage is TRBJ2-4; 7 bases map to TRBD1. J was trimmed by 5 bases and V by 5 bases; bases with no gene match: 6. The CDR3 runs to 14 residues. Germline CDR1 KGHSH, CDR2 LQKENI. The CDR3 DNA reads TGTGCCAGCTCATTGACAGGGAATGAAAACATTCAGTACTTC. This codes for CASSLTGNENIQYF.

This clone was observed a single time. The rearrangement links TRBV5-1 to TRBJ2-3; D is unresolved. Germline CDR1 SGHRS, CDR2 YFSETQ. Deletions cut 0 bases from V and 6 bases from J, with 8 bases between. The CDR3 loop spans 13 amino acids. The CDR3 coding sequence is TGCGCCAGCAGCTTGGGTTCAGATGATACGCAGTATTTT. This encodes CASSLGSDDTQYF.

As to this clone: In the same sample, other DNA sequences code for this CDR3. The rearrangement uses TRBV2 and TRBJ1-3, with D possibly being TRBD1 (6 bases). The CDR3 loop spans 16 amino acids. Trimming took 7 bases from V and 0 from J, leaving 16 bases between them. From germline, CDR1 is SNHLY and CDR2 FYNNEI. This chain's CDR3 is CASTETGLSSGNTIYF. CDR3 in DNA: TGTGCCAGCACCGAGACAGGCCTAAGCTCTGGAAACACCATATATTTT. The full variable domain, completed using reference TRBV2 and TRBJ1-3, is EPEVTQTPSHQVTQMGQEVILRCVPISNHLYFYWYRQILGQKVEFLVSFYNNEISEKSEIFDDQFSVERPDGSNFTLKIRSTKLEDSAMYFCASTETGLSSGNTIYFGEGSWLTVV.

The chain's CDR3 is CASSQEEGYTF. The CDR3 nucleotides are TGTGCCAGCAGCCAAGAGGAGGGCTACACCTTC. The chain recombines TRBV28 with TRBJ1-2, with D unresolved. CDR1 and CDR2 from the germline V gene are MDHEN and SYDVKM. V shed 6 bases and J shed 8 bases, with 10 bases lying between them. CDR3 length: 11 amino acids.

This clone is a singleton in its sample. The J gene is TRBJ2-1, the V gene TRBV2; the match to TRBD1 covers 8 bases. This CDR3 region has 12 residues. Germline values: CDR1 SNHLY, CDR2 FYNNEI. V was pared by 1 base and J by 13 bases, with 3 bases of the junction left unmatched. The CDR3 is CASSEGDRLQFF. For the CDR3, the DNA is TGTGCCAGCAGTGAAGGGGACAGGCTCCAGTTCTTC.

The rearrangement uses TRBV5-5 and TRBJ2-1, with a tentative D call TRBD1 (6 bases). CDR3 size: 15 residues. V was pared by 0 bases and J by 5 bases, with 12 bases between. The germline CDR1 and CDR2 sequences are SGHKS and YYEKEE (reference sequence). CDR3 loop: CASSLGPGTNNEQFF. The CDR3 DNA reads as TGTGCCAGCAGCTTGGGGCCGGGGACAAACAATGAGCAGTTCTTC.

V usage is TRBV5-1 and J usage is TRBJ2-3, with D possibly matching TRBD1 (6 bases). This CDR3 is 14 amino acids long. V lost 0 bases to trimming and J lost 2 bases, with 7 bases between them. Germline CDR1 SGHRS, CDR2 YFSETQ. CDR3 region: CASSLVGATDTQYF. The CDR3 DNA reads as TGCGCCAGCAGCTTGGTGGGGGCCACAGATACGCAGTATTTT. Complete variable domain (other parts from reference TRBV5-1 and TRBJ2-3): KAGVTQTPRYLIKTRGQQVTLSCSPISGHRSVSWYQQTPGQGLQFLFEYFSETQRNKGNFPGRFSGRQFSNSRSEMNVSTLELGDSALYLCASSLVGATDTQYFGPGTRLTVL.

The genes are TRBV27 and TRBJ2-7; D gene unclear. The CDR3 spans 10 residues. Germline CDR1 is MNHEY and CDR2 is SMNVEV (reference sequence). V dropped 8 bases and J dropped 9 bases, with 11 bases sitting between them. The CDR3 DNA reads TGTGCCAGCGGGCAGTATGGGCAGTACTTC. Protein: CASGQYGQYF.

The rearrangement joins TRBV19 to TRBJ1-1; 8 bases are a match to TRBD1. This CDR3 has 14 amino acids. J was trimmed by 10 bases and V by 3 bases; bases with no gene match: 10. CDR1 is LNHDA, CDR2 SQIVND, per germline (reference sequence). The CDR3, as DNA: TGTGCCAGTAGTATTTCTCCTCGGACAGGGCGAGCTTTCTTT. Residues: CASSISPRTGRAFF.

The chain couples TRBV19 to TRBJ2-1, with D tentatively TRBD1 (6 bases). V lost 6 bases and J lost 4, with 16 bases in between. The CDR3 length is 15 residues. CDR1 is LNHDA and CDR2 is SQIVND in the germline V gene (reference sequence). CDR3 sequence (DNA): TGTGCCAGTAGGGGGTTTTTTAGGGGGTACAATGAGCAGTTCTTC. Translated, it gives CASRGFFRGYNEQFF.

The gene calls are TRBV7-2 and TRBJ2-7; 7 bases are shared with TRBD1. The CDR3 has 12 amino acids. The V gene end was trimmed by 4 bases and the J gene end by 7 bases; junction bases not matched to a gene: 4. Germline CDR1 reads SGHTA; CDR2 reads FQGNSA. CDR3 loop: CASSSTGKEQYF. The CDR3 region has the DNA TGTGCCAGCAGCTCGACAGGGAAGGAGCAGTACTTC.

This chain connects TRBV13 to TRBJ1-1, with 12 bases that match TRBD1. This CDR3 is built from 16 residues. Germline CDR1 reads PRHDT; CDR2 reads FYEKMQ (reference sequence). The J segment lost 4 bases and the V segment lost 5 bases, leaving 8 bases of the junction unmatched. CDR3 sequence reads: CASSPSGTGGFTEAFF. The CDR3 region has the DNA TGTGCCAGCAGCCCTTCTGGGACAGGGGGCTTCACTGAAGCTTTCTTT.

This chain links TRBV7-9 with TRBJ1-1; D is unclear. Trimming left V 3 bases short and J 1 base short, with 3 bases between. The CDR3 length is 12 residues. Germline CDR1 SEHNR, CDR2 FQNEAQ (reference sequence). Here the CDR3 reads CASSFSNTEAFF. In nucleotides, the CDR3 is TGTGCCAGCAGCTTCTCGAACACTGAAGCTTTCTTT.

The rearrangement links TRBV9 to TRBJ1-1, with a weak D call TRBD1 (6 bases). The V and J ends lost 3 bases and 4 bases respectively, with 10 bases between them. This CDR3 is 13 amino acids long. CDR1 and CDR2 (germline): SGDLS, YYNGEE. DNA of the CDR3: TGTGCCAGCAGCGCACAGGGCGGCACTGAAGCTTTCTTT. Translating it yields CASSAQGGTEAFF.

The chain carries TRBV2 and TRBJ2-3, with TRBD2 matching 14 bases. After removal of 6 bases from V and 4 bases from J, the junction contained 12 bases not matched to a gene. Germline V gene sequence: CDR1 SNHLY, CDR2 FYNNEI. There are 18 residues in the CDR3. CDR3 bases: TGTGCCAGCAGAATACCGGGACTAGCGGGAGCCGATGCAGATACGCAGTATTTT. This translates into CASRIPGLAGADADTQYF. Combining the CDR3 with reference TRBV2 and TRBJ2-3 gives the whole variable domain EPEVTQTPSHQVTQMGQEVILRCVPISNHLYFYWYRQILGQKVEFLVSFYNNEISEKSEIFDDQFSVERPDGSNFTLKIRSTKLEDSAMYFCASRIPGLAGADADTQYFGPGTRLTVL.

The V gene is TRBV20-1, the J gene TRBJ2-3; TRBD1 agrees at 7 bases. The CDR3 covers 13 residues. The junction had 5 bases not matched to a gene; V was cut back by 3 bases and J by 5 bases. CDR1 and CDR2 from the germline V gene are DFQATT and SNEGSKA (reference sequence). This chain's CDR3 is CSASRQGRDTQYF. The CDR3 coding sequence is TGCAGTGCTAGTCGACAGGGAAGAGATACGCAGTATTTT.

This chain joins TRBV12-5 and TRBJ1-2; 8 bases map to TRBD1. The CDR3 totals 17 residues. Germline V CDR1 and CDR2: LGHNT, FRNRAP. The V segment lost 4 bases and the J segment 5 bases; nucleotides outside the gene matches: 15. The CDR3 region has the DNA TGTGCTAGTGGTTCCACGACTACAGGGGGGTCCGGTTATGGCTACACCTTC. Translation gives CASGSTTTGGSGYGYTF.